The clone carrying this T cell receptor (beta chain) came up once. The sample originates from a study of PD-1 blockade in classical Hodgkin lymphoma. Every single patient, without exception, relapsed after autologous stem cell transplantation, and brentuximab vedotin exposure varied. Sequencing used immunoSEQ multiplex PCR; TCRdb keeps in-frame clones, though not all of them. The sample includes around 91,000 clones, around 90% of them seen just once. The source was peripheral blood mononuclear cells (PBMCs), collected at baseline. The receptor was isolated from a human donor with classical Hodgkin lymphoma.

In DNA form, the CDR3 reads TGTGCCAGCAGCTTAGAATACGACTCTTACCAAGAGACCCAGTACTTC. Translation gives CASSLEYDSYQETQYF. The chain carries TRBV11-2 and TRBJ2-5; no clear D. This CDR3 is 16 amino acids long. Germline V gene sequence: CDR1 SGHAT, CDR2 FQNNGV. V was shortened by 0 bases and J by 0 bases, with 11 bases between the two germline ends.